Presented here are 9 T cell receptor beta chains from one specimen sequenced in a study of sequential checkpoint blockade in melanoma. Assay used: immunoSEQ multiplex PCR; TCRdb lists only in-frame clones, some missing. The sample shows 20,000 or so clones, around 82% of them seen only once. Described treatment: randomized to nivolumab then ipilimumab (arm A) or the reverse (arm B). Sequenced here: CD8+ T cells sorted from blood (inferred from file names), sampled from a patient given nivolumab and ipilimumab in sequence. The receptors come from a human donor with melanoma.

V gene TRBV9 combines with J gene TRBJ1-2; D possibly corresponds to TRBD1 (5 bases). Per germline, CDR1 SGDLS and CDR2 YYNGEE. The V and J ends lost 0 bases and 10 bases respectively, with 13 bases between them. The CDR3 has 13 residues. The DNA for the CDR3 is TGTGCCAGCAGCGTAGAGATGGAGGGGCTCTACACCTTC. Amino acids: CASSVEMEGLYTF.

This clone was recorded once. V usage is TRBV28 and J usage is TRBJ2-5; a weak D match, TRBD1 (7 bases). The CDR3 has 15 residues. The ends were cut back, 4 bases at V and 2 bases at J, with 14 bases in the middle. CDR1 and CDR2 from the germline V gene are MDHEN and SYDVKM. CDR3 bases: TGTGCCAGCAGTTCAATGACAGGGACTCAAGAGACCCAGTACTTC. Translating gives CASSSMTGTQETQYF.

The chain joins TRBV28 to TRBJ2-2; 7 nucleotides agree with TRBD2. V lost 5 bases to trimming and J lost 8 bases; unmatched junction nucleotides: 11. Germline values: CDR1 MDHEN, CDR2 SYDVKM. The CDR3 loop spans 15 amino acids. The CDR3 here is CASSPSRTRRGELFF. The DNA of the CDR3 is TGTGCCAGCAGTCCTAGTAGGACTAGACGGGGGGAGCTGTTTTTT.

The CDR3 is CASSLGTGTSNQPQHF. DNA of the CDR3: TGTGCCAGCAGCTTGGGGACAGGGACTAGCAATCAGCCCCAGCATTTT. The V call is TRBV7-8, the J call TRBJ1-5; 9 bases line up with TRBD1. Per germline, CDR1 SGHVS and CDR2 FQNEAQ. Trimming at V came to 3 bases and at J to 0 bases, leaving 3 bases not matched to a gene. The CDR3 extends over 16 amino acids.

The chain carries TRBV5-6 and TRBJ2-7; TRBD2 matches 7 bases. Trimming at V came to 4 bases and at J to 4 bases, leaving 5 bases not matched to a gene. The V gene's germline CDR1 is SGHDT and CDR2 YYEEEE. The CDR3 is made up of 13 amino acids. The CDR3 DNA reads TGTGCCAGCAGCGGTAGCGGGTGGTACGAGCAGTACTTC. As protein: CASSGSGWYEQYF.

This chain connects TRBV4-2 to TRBJ2-7; TRBD2 might be the D (7 bases). V lost 0 bases to trimming and J lost 4 bases, with 13 bases between them. This CDR3 is 15 amino acids long. Germline V gene data show CDR1 as LGHNA and CDR2 as YNFKEQ. CDR3: CASSQEGGGVYEQYF. DNA for the CDR3: TGTGCCAGCAGCCAAGAAGGGGGGGGAGTTTACGAGCAGTACTTC.

The V and J genes are TRBV28 and TRBJ2-5; D remains unclear. CDR3 length equals 11 residues. Trimming took 3 bases from V and 11 from J, leaving 10 bases between them. Germline V gene sequence: CDR1 MDHEN, CDR2 SYDVKM. The CDR3 loop reads CASSFHGEQYF. CDR3 sequence (DNA): TGTGCCAGCAGTTTCCACGGAGAGCAGTACTTC.

This chain joins TRBV29-1 and TRBJ2-3, with 8 bases lining up with TRBD2. The CDR3 totals 15 residues. CDR1 is SQVTM, CDR2 ANQGSEA, per germline. Trimming at V came to 7 bases and at J to 4 bases, leaving 13 bases not matched to a gene. The CDR3, as DNA: TGCAGCGGGTGGGGCGCGGGAGGAGTAGCAGATACGCAGTATTTT. It specifies CSGWGAGGVADTQYF.

The rearrangement joins TRBV7-9 to TRBJ2-5; D perhaps matches TRBD1 (5 bases). The J call may not be correct, given that the DNA end is closer to TRBJ2-7. The CDR3 spans 12 residues. CDR1 SEHNR and CDR2 FQNEAQ come from the germline V gene (reference sequence). The DNA of the CDR3 is TGTGCCAGCAGCACAGGTCGTTACGAGCAGTACTTC. Its protein product is CASSTGRYEQYF.